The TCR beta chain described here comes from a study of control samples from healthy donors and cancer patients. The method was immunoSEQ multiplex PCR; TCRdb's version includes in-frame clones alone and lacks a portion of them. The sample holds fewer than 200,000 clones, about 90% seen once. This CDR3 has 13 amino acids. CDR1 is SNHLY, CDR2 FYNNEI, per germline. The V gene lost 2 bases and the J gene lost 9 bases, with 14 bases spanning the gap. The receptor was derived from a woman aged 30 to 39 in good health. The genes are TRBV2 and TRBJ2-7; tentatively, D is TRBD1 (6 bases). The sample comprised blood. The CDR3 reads CASSERQDSGQYF. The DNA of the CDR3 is TGTGCCAGCAGTGAAAGACAGGATTCGGGGCAGTACTTC.